Each of the 32 T cell receptor beta chains below was sequenced from the same sample in a study of T cell responses to AZD1222 COVID-19 vaccine. The assay was immunoSEQ multiplex PCR, and TCRdb's table has in-frame clones only and misses some. The sample records under 50,000 clones, 89% being singletons. The source material was peripheral blood, sampled 28 days after the second AZD1222 dose. The receptor source for this set is an adult who received the AZD1222 COVID-19 vaccine.

The chain carries TRBV23-1 and TRBJ2-5; D remains unclear. TRBV23-1 is sorted into the ORF group, with uncertain function. V shed 4 bases and J shed 3 bases, with 18 bases lying between them. CDR3 length: 16 amino acids. The CDR3 sequence: CASSLGSDTEEETQYF. The DNA of the CDR3 is TGCGCCAGCAGTCTGGGCTCAGACACCGAAGAAGAGACCCAGTACTTC.

The V gene is TRBV4-2, the J gene TRBJ1-1; D unclear. Germline lookup yields CDR1 LGHNA and CDR2 YNFKEQ. Trimming cost V 2 bases and J 3 bases, with 7 bases left between them. The CDR3 has 13 residues. As DNA, the CDR3 is TGTGCCAGCAGCCAAATGGGAGACACTGAAGCTTTCTTT. Protein: CASSQMGDTEAFF.

V gene TRBV28 combines with J gene TRBJ1-4; TRBD1 matches 10 bases. Looked up from germline, CDR1 is MDHEN and CDR2 is SYDVKM. The trim removed 6 bases at V and 7 bases at J, leaving 11 bases unmatched. The CDR3 is 16 amino acids. The CDR3, as DNA: TGTGCCAGCAGGGGGCCGGGACAGGGGAGGGGTGAAAAACTGTTTTTT. Its protein is CASRGPGQGRGEKLFF.

The CDR3 bases are TGCAGCTTCCACGGGGCCACCTACGAGCAGTACTTC. Residues: CSFHGATYEQYF. The chain links TRBV29-1 to TRBJ2-7; D possibly uses TRBD1 or TRBD2 (5 bases each). This CDR3 has 12 amino acids. The germline V gene has CDR1 SQVTM and CDR2 ANQGSEA. V was shortened by 8 bases and J by 2 bases, with 13 bases between the two germline ends.

The J gene is TRBJ2-7, the V gene TRBV4-1; no clear D. This CDR3 has 13 amino acids. Trimming left V 0 bases short and J 2 bases short, with 5 bases between. Germline V gene sequence: CDR1 MGHRA, CDR2 YSYEKL. CDR3 bases: TGCGCCAGCAGCCAAGATGGGGCCTACGAGCAGTACTTC. Protein: CASSQDGAYEQYF.

In its sample, this clone was seen a few times. The V call is TRBV12-3 or TRBV12-4, the J call TRBJ1-2, with D perhaps matching TRBD1 (5 bases). Trimming removed 5 bases at V and 2 bases at J, with 9 bases between. This CDR3 is 13 amino acids long. Written as DNA, the CDR3 is TGTGCCAGCAGTGGGGACGGAAACTATGGCTACACCTTC. Translating gives CASSGDGNYGYTF.

This rearrangement joins TRBV5-4 to TRBJ2-7, with 9 bases matching TRBD2. Germline CDR1 is SGHNT and CDR2 is YYREEE (reference sequence). The CDR3 consists of 13 residues. The V and J ends lost 2 bases and 5 bases, in that order; junction bases with no gene match: 2. CDR3 nucleotide sequence: TGTGCCAGCAGCTTTGGACTAGCGAACGAGCAGTACTTC. This gives the protein CASSFGLANEQYF.

V gene TRBV19 combines with J gene TRBJ2-1; 7 bases fit TRBD2. The germline gives CDR1 LNHDA, CDR2 SQIVND (reference sequence). The CDR3 runs 15 residues. Unmatched junction bases numbered 10, after V lost 5 bases and J lost 6 bases. In nucleotides, the CDR3 is TGTGCCAGTAGTCCTACAGCGGGGAGATCCAATGAGCAGTTCTTC. Protein sequence: CASSPTAGRSNEQFF.

This sequence joins TRBV21-1 and TRBJ2-3. TRBV21-1 is a pseudogene. The CDR3 consists of 15 residues. The CDR3 DNA reads as TGTGCCAGCAGCAAAACTCGGCCCCCGTTAGATACGCAGTATTTT. This translates into CASSKTRPPLDTQYF.

The chain combines TRBV28 with TRBJ1-3; 8 nucleotides align to TRBD1. Trimming cost V 5 bases and J 3 bases; bases outside gene matches: 6. Germline lookup yields CDR1 MDHEN and CDR2 SYDVKM. This CDR3 comprises 15 residues. CDR3 nucleotides: TGTGCCAGCAGTCCCCCAGGGGGCCATGGAAACACCATATATTTT. Translation: CASSPPGGHGNTIYF.

The rearrangement links TRBV6-5 to TRBJ1-3; no definite D call. Germline assignment: CDR1 MNHEY and CDR2 SVGAGI. The CDR3 is 13 residues long. Deletions cut 9 bases from V and 6 bases from J, with 15 bases between. CDR3 in amino acids: CASSAPGSNTIYF. In nucleotides, the CDR3 is TGTGCCAGTTCTGCCCCGGGGTCAAACACCATATATTTT.

The chain links TRBV9 to TRBJ2-5; D remains unclear. V lost 3 bases and J lost 2, with 14 bases in between. CDR1 and CDR2 from the germline V gene are SGDLS and YYNGEE. CDR3 length equals 15 residues. DNA of the CDR3: TGTGCCAGCAGCGCTGCGTGGACCCAACAAGAGACCCAGTACTTC. It encodes CASSAAWTQQETQYF. The whole variable domain, remainder taken from reference TRBV9 and TRBJ2-5, is DSGVTQTPKHLITATGQRVTLRCSPRSGDLSVYWYQQSLDQGLQFLIQYYNGEERAKGNILERFSAQQFPDLHSELNLSSLELGDSALYFCASSAAWTQQETQYFGPGTRLLVL.

V usage is TRBV5-6 and J usage is TRBJ2-7; 9 bases are shared with TRBD1. Losses at the gene ends were 0 bases for V and 6 bases for J; bases not matched to a gene: 10. CDR1 is SGHDT and CDR2 is YYEEEE in the germline V gene. This CDR3 is built from 16 residues. CDR3 loop: CASSLDPGQGFREQYF. The CDR3 bases are TGTGCCAGCAGCTTGGATCCGGGACAGGGTTTTCGCGAGCAGTACTTC.

The rearrangement uses TRBV12-3 or TRBV12-4 and TRBJ2-7, with TRBD1 matching over 9 bases. V gave up 5 bases and J gave up 6 bases; unmatched junction bases: 5. The CDR3 extends over 13 amino acids. The CDR3 is CASSQGTGTEQYF. The CDR3 DNA follows: TGTGCCAGCAGTCAAGGGACAGGGACCGAGCAGTACTTC.

This chain links TRBV15 with TRBJ2-1, with a possible D match to TRBD1 (7 bases). Trimming shortened V by 5 bases and J by 2 bases, and 13 bases separated the two germline ends. The germline V gene has CDR1 LNHNV and CDR2 YYDKDF (reference sequence). This CDR3 contains 15 residues. The CDR3 nucleotides are TGTGCCACCAGCGGTCAGGGGGGTGCCTACAATGAGCAGTTCTTC. This encodes CATSGQGGAYNEQFF.

V gene TRBV7-9 combines with J gene TRBJ2-1; the match to TRBD1 covers 7 bases. This CDR3 has 16 amino acids. Germline lookup yields CDR1 SEHNR and CDR2 FQNEAQ (reference sequence). V gave up 5 bases and J gave up 3 bases; unmatched junction bases: 10. The CDR3 protein is CASSQTGQINYNEQFF. CDR3 sequence (DNA): TGTGCCAGCAGCCAAACGGGACAGATAAACTACAATGAGCAGTTCTTC.

The V and J genes are TRBV7-8 and TRBJ1-3; the D gene is possibly TRBD1 (6 bases). The CDR3 is 17 amino acids. The V gene lost 1 base and the J gene lost 4 bases, with 17 bases spanning the gap. From germline, CDR1 is SGHVS and CDR2 FQNEAQ. The CDR3 loop reads CASSLGHRTGIGNTIYF. The CDR3 DNA reads as TGTGCCAGCAGCTTAGGGCATCGTACAGGGATCGGAAACACCATATATTTT.

V gene TRBV19 combines with J gene TRBJ1-2; a possible D gene is TRBD1 (5 bases). This CDR3 region has 16 residues. Germline lookup yields CDR1 LNHDA and CDR2 SQIVND (reference sequence). V lost 3 bases to trimming and J lost 8 bases, with 22 bases between them. CDR3 nucleotide sequence: TGTGCCAGTAGTATTGGGATGCGGGGGGGAAGAGGAGGCTACACCTTC. Protein: CASSIGMRGGRGGYTF. The full variable domain, with the rest looked up from reference TRBV19 and TRBJ1-2, is DGGITQSPKYLFRKEGQNVTLSCEQNLNHDAMYWYRQDPGQGLRLIYYSQIVNDFQKGDIAEGYSVSREKKESFPLTVTSAQKNPTAFYLCASSIGMRGGRGGYTFGSGTRLTVV.

The rearrangement links TRBV5-6 to TRBJ2-5, with TRBD2 identical over 9 bases. Germline lookup yields CDR1 SGHDT and CDR2 YYEEEE. The CDR3 spans 15 residues. The V segment lost 2 bases and the J segment 4 bases; nucleotides outside the gene matches: 6. DNA of the CDR3: TGTGCCAGCAGCTTTAGCGGGGGACCAATAGAGACCCAGTACTTC. Translating gives CASSFSGGPIETQYF.

The V call is TRBV18, the J call TRBJ2-7; 12 bases map to TRBD2. This CDR3 has 17 amino acids. The V gene end was trimmed by 4 bases and the J gene end by 1 base; junction bases not matched to a gene: 8. Per germline, CDR1 KGHSH and CDR2 LQKENI. This chain's CDR3 is CASSLTRLAGVSYEQYF. The CDR3 DNA reads TGTGCCAGCTCACTAACCAGACTAGCGGGGGTTTCCTACGAGCAGTACTTC.

In DNA form, the CDR3 reads TGTGCCAGCAGCTTATCGGGTTCTATAGATACGCAGTATTTT. This encodes CASSLSGSIDTQYF. J is TRBJ2-3 and V is TRBV7-7; no clear D. Germline CDR1 and CDR2: SSHAT and FNYEAQ (reference sequence). Trimming shortened V by 2 bases and J by 5 bases, and 11 bases separated the two germline ends. The CDR3 runs to 14 residues.

Here the CDR3 DNA reads TGTGCCAGCAGCCCCGGAGGGGGCCTAAGCTCCTACGAGCAGTACTTC. Protein sequence: CASSPGGGLSSYEQYF. The J gene is TRBJ2-7, the V gene TRBV7-9; D may be TRBD1 (7 bases). V was pared by 5 bases and J by 0 bases, with 17 bases between. Germline V gene data show CDR1 as SEHNR and CDR2 as FQNEAQ (reference sequence). This CDR3 has 16 amino acids.

The rearrangement uses TRBV6-4 and TRBJ2-3; D may match TRBD1 or TRBD2 (6 bases each). This CDR3 is 15 amino acids long. Looked up from germline, CDR1 is MRHNA and CDR2 is SNTAGT. Trimming removed 6 bases at V and 4 bases at J, with 17 bases between. The CDR3 protein is CASSDVGGSADTQYF. In nucleotides, the CDR3 is TGTGCCAGCAGCGACGTAGGGGGGAGCGCAGATACGCAGTATTTT.

The chain joins TRBV6-6 to TRBJ2-7, with D possibly TRBD1 on 6 matching bases. The V gene's germline CDR1 is MNHNY and CDR2 SVGAGI (reference sequence). The CDR3 is 15 residues long. V was clipped by 6 bases and J by 0 bases, with 15 bases between them. This chain's CDR3 is CASSQGTLSSYEQYF. CDR3 in DNA: TGTGCCAGCAGCCAGGGGACACTCAGCTCCTACGAGCAGTACTTC.

The chain carries TRBV11-2 and TRBJ1-5; D unresolved. The V gene's germline CDR1 is SGHAT and CDR2 FQNNGV. The CDR3 covers 12 residues. Between the trimmed V and J ends, which lost 5 bases and 4 bases, there was a span of 6 bases. CDR3: CASSNGNQPQHF. DNA of the CDR3: TGTGCCAGCAGCAACGGAAATCAGCCCCAGCATTTT.

The chain couples TRBV7-8 to TRBJ1-4; D may be TRBD1 (5 bases). Germline CDR1 reads SGHVS; CDR2 reads FQNEAQ. The CDR3 contains 14 residues. The V gene lost 5 bases and the J gene lost 4 bases, with 11 bases spanning the gap. The DNA of the CDR3 is TGTGCCAGCAGCCCTCGGGACTTTAATGAAAAACTGTTTTTT. Its translation: CASSPRDFNEKLFF. Based on the CDR3 plus reference TRBV7-8 and TRBJ1-4, the full variable domain is GAGVSQSPRYKVAKRGQDVALRCDPISGHVSLFWYQQALGQGPEFLTYFQNEAQLDKSGLPSDRFFAERPEGSVSTLKIQRTQQEDSAVYLCASSPRDFNEKLFFGSGTQLSVL.

The CDR3 region is CASSPQGAGGETQYF. As DNA, the CDR3 is TGTGCCAGCAGCCCACAAGGGGCAGGGGGCGAGACCCAGTACTTC. The rearrangement links TRBV6-2 or TRBV6-3 to TRBJ2-5; 8 nucleotides match TRBD1. Germline V gives CDR1 MNHEY, CDR2 SVGEGT. V shed 6 bases, J shed 5 bases, and the junction held 11 bases outside the gene matches. The CDR3 sequence is 15 residues long.

The chain links TRBV5-5 to TRBJ2-1; D is unresolved. CDR3 length: 15 amino acids. The V and J ends lost 4 bases and 3 bases respectively, with 14 bases between them. Per the germline V gene, CDR1 is SGHKS and CDR2 is YYEKEE (reference sequence). The CDR3 DNA reads TGTGCCAGCAGCAGCATGGGAACTAACTACAATGAGCAGTTCTTC. It encodes CASSSMGTNYNEQFF. The variable domain in full, completed from reference TRBV5-5 and TRBJ2-1, reads DAGVTQSPTHLIKTRGQQVTLRCSPISGHKSVSWYQQVLGQGPQFIFQYYEKEERGRGNFPDRFSARQFPNYSSELNVNALLLGDSALYLCASSSMGTNYNEQFFGPGTRLTVL.

This chain joins TRBV5-1 and TRBJ2-7; 7 bases are shared with TRBD1. The V and J ends lost 4 bases and 0 bases, in that order; junction bases with no gene match: 4. CDR3 size: 14 residues. Germline assignment: CDR1 SGHRS and CDR2 YFSETQ. The CDR3 sequence: CASSLWDSSYEQYF. CDR3 sequence (DNA): TGCGCCAGCAGCCTTTGGGACAGCTCCTACGAGCAGTACTTC. Filled out from reference TRBV5-1 and TRBJ2-7, the complete variable domain reads KAGVTQTPRYLIKTRGQQVTLSCSPISGHRSVSWYQQTPGQGLQFLFEYFSETQRNKGNFPGRFSGRQFSNSRSEMNVSTLELGDSALYLCASSLWDSSYEQYFGPGTRLTVT.

V usage is TRBV28 and J usage is TRBJ2-5; 7 bases map to TRBD2. The CDR3 contains 14 residues. From germline, CDR1 is MDHEN and CDR2 SYDVKM. The V gene end was trimmed by 8 bases and the J gene end by 4 bases; junction bases not matched to a gene: 10. The CDR3: CASCPLGEGETQYF. The CDR3 bases are TGTGCCAGCTGCCCGCTGGGGGAGGGAGAGACCCAGTACTTC.

This clone appeared a single time. J is TRBJ2-2 and V is TRBV6-5; 12 nucleotides match TRBD2. CDR1 and CDR2 from the germline V gene are MNHEY and SVGAGI. V dropped 6 bases and J dropped 5; count of bases not matched to a gene: 4. This CDR3 comprises 15 residues. In DNA, the CDR3 is TGTGCCAGCAGCGGACTAGCGGGGAGAACCGGGGAGCTGTTTTTT. Its translation: CASSGLAGRTGELFF.

J is TRBJ2-3 and V is TRBV12-3 or TRBV12-4; D remains ambiguous. Deletions cut 6 bases from V and 5 bases from J, with 9 bases between. The CDR3 has 12 amino acids. CDR3 in amino acids: CASSEGLDTQYF. CDR3 nucleotide sequence: TGTGCCAGCAGCGAAGGGTTAGATACGCAGTATTTT.